The sequence of this TCR beta chain was determined in a study of CD8 T cells in Susac syndrome (dated 2019 in TCRdb). For the wider study: Among the sequenced Susac syndrome patients, about 6 had clinically active disease and 8 or 9 were in clinical remission. The study used repertoire sequencing to test whether antigen drove CD8+ T cell activation and differentiation in Susac syndrome. At blood withdrawal, Susac syndrome patients were therapy-naive, treated with corticosteroids (with IVIg additionally given to some), or treated with IVIg alone.

A word on this clonotype: There is no known antigen for this receptor. No much larger clone exists at a distance of one base, and base qualities are not known.

Beyond this particular receptor, the publication reports: No clonal expansion was detected in the CD4+ T cell repertoire of Susac syndrome patients. The TCR sequencing and HLA analysis was acknowledged to have included a relatively small number of individuals.

RNA was extracted with the RNeasy kit and 0.5 to 1 ug was reverse transcribed using random hexamers. The immunoSEQ multiplex PCR assay, which covers 54 Vbeta and 13 Jbeta segments, was used to amplify TCR beta CDR3 regions. PCR amplification bias was corrected by using a synthetic template baseline for primer optimization and computational correction. The paper's data handling went like this. Only productive sequences were kept, with reads annotated to V, D and J genes according to IMGT and analyzed in immunoSEQ Analyzer. Clonality was computed as one minus Shannon entropy normalized by log2 of the number of productive unique sequences. Public and private clones were assessed among the 100 most prevalent clones of each patient and control. Clones were defined as Susac-specific if absent from the healthy and MS cohorts, from 1052 published viral clones and from other ImmuneACCESS disease sequences. The raw public reads went through TCRdb reprocessing: fastp at Q25, MiXCR clone calling, in-frame beta chains kept. Each CDR3 protein gets just one entry, which takes the most common genes and DNA from the rows behind it. TCRdb, not the original authors, processed these V and J calls. The sample records hundreds of thousands of distinct CDR3 sequences, approximately 94% of which are singletons. Together, the top ten hold around 0.15% of the sample.

High-throughput TCR beta sequencing profiled peripheral blood CD8+ and CD4+ T cells from healthy donors, Susac syndrome patients and multiple sclerosis patients. Susac syndrome patients met recently defined diagnostic criteria for definite or probable disease. Bulk CD8+ and CD4+ T cells were purified by magnetic negative isolation, whereas CD8+ TEMRA cells were enriched by FACS. Blood was drawn into EDTA tubes, processed within 24 hours, and PBMCs were isolated by density gradient centrifugation. PBMCs destined for TCR sequencing were cryopreserved in liquid nitrogen and later thawed in a 37 °C water bath. Purity of sorted or isolated CD4+, CD8+ and CD8+ TEMRA cells was at least 90%. The CDR3 has 16 amino acids, counting the end cysteine and phenylalanine. Left in the record is the CDR3 DNA by itself, 48 bases read in frame from the first base. CDR1 and CDR2 are drawn from the germline V gene (reference sequence): LNHNV, YYDKDF. V is clipped by 0 bases and J by 5 bases, and the sequence between their germline boundaries is 14 bases long.

The sequencing input was CD4+ T cells from PBMCs. This TCR was sampled from a human donor with Susac syndrome. The chain is assembled from TRBV15 and TRBJ2-1; the D gene is possibly TRBD1 or TRBD2, with 5 bases matching each. The nucleotide sequence reads as follows: TGTGCCACCAGCAGAGATCCCCCGAGGGGTCACAATGAGCAGTTCTTC. Translation gives CATSRDPPRGHNEQFF.